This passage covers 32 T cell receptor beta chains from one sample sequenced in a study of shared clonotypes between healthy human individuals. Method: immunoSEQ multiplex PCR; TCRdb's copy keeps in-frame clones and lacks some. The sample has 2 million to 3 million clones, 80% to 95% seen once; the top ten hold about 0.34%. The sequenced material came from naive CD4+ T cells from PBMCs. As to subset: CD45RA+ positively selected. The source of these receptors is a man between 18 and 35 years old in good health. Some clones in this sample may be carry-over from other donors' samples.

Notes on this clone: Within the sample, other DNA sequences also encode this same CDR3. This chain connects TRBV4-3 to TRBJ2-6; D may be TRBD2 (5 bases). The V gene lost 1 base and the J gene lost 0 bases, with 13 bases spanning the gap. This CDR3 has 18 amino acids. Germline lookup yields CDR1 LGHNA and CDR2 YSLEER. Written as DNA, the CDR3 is TGCGCCAGCAGCCAAGTAGGCGGGCCAAGCTCTGGGGCCAACGTCCTGACTTTC. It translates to CASSQVGGPSSGANVLTF.

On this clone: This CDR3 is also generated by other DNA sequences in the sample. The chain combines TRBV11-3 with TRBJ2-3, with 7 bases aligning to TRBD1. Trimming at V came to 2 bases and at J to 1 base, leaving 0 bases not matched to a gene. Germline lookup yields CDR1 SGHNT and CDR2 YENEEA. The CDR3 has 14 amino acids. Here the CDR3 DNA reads TGTGCCAGCAGCTTAACAGGGGGCACAGATACGCAGTATTTT. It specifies CASSLTGGTDTQYF.

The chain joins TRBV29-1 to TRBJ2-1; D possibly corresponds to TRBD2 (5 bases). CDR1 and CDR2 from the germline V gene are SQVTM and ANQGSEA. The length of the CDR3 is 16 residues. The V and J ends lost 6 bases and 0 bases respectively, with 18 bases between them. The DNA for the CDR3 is TGCAGCGTCGTGTCAGCGGAAGCCAGCTCCTACAATGAGCAGTTCTTC. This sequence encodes CSVVSAEASSYNEQFF.

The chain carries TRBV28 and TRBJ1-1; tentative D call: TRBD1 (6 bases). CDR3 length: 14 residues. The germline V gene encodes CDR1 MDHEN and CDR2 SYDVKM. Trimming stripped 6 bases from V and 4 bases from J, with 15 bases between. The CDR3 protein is CASSPQWGATEAFF. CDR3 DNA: TGTGCCAGCAGCCCGCAGTGGGGGGCCACTGAAGCTTTCTTT.

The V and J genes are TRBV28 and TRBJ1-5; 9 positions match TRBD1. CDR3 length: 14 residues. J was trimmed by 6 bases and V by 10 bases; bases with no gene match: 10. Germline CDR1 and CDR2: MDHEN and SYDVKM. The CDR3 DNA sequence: TGTGCCACCTCGACAGGGGGGTTCGGTCAGCCCCAGCATTTT. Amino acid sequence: CATSTGGFGQPQHF.

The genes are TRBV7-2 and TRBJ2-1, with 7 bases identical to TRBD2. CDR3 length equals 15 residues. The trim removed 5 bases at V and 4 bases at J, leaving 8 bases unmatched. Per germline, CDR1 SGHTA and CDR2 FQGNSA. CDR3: CASSRDGGSYNEQFF. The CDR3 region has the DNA TGTGCCAGCAGCCGGGATGGCGGGAGTTACAATGAGCAGTTCTTC.

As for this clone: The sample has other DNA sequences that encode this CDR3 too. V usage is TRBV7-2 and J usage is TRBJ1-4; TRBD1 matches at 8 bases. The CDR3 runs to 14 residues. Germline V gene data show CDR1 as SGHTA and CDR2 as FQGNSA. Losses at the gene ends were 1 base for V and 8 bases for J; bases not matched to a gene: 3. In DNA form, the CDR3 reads TGTGCCAGCAGCTTAGGGACAGGGCACGAAAAACTGTTTTTT. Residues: CASSLGTGHEKLFF.

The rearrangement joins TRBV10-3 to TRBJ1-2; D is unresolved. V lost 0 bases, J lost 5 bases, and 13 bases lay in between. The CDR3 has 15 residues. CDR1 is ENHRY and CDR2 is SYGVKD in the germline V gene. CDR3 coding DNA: TGTGCCATCAGTGAGTCTGGCCAAGACCTATATGGCTACACCTTC. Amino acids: CAISESGQDLYGYTF.

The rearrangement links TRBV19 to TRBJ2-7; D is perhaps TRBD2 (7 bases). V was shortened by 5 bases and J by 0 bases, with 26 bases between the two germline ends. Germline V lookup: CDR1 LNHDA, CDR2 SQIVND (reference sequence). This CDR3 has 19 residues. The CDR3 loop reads CASSRSQFRGGGSSYEQYF. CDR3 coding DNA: TGTGCCAGTAGTCGTTCCCAGTTCAGGGGAGGCGGGAGCTCCTACGAGCAGTACTTC. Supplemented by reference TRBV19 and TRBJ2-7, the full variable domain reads DGGITQSPKYLFRKEGQNVTLSCEQNLNHDAMYWYRQDPGQGLRLIYYSQIVNDFQKGDIAEGYSVSREKKESFPLTVTSAQKNPTAFYLCASSRSQFRGGGSSYEQYFGPGTRLTVT.

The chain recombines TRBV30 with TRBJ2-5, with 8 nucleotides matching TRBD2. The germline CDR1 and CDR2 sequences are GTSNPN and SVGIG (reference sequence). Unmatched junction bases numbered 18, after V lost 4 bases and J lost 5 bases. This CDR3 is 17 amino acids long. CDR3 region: CAWKQAGAGGSRETQYF. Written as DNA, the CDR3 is TGTGCCTGGAAGCAGGCAGGCGCGGGAGGTTCCCGGGAGACCCAGTACTTC.

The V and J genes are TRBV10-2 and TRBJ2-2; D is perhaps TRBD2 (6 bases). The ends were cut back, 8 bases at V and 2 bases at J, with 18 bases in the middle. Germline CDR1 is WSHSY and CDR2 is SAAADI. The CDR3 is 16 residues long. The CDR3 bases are TGCGCCAGCTTACCCTCCAGAACTAGCAACACCGGGGAGCTGTTTTTT. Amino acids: CASLPSRTSNTGELFF.

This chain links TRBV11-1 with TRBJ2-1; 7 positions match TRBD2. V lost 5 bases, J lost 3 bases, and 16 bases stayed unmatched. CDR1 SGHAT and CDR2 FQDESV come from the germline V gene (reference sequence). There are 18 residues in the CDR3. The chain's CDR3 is CASSPSLGLGGDYNEQFF. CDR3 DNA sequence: TGTGCCAGCAGCCCTAGTTTAGGACTGGGGGGGGACTACAATGAGCAGTTCTTC.

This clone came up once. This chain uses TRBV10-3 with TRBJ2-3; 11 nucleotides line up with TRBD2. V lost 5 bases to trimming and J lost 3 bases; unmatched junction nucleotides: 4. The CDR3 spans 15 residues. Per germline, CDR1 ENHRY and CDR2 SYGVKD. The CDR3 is CAISRLAGPTDTQYF. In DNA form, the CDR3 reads TGTGCCATCAGTAGACTAGCGGGACCGACAGATACGCAGTATTTT.

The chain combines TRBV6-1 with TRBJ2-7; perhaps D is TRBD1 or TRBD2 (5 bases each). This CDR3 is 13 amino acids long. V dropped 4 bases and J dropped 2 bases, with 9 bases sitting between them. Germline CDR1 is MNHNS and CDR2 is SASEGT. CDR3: CASSGGVAYEQYF. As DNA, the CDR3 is TGTGCCAGCAGTGGAGGGGTGGCCTACGAGCAGTACTTC.

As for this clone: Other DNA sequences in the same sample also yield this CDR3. The CDR3 spells CASSLAGGGAEAFF. CDR3 coding DNA: TGTGCCAGCAGCTTAGCGGGAGGGGGCGCGGAAGCTTTCTTT. The chain uses TRBV7-9 and TRBJ1-1; 7 bases agree with TRBD1. Germline CDR1 SEHNR, CDR2 FQNEAQ (reference sequence). The CDR3 extends over 14 amino acids. The trim removed 0 bases at V and 8 bases at J, leaving 6 bases unmatched. Variable domain in full (rest from reference TRBV7-9 and TRBJ1-1): DTGVSQNPRHKITKRGQNVTFRCDPISEHNRLYWYRQTLGQGPEFLTYFQNEAQLEKSRLLSDRFSAERPKGSFSTLEIQRTEQGDSAMYLCASSLAGGGAEAFFGQGTRLTVV.

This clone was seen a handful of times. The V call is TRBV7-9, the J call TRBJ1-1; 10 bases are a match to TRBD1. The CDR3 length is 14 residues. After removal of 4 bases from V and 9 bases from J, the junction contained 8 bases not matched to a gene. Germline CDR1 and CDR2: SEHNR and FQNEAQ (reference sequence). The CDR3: CASSYGQGEWKAFF. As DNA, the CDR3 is TGTGCCAGCAGCTACGGACAGGGGGAGTGGAAAGCTTTCTTT.

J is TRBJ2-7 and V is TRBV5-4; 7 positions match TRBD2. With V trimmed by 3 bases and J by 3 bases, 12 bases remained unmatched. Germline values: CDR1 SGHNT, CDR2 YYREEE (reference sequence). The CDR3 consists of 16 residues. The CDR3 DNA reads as TGTGCCAGCAGCTCTGCAGTAGCGGGTGACTACTACGAGCAGTACTTC. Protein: CASSSAVAGDYYEQYF. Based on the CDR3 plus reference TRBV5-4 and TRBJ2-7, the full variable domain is ETGVTQSPTHLIKTRGQQVTLRCSSQSGHNTVSWYQQALGQGPQFIFQYYREEENGRGNFPPRFSGLQFPNYSSELNVNALELDDSALYLCASSSAVAGDYYEQYFGPGTRLTVT.

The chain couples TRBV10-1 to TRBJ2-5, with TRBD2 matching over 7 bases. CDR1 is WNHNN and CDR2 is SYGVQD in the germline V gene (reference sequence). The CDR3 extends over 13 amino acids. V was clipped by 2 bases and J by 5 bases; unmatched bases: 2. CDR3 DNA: TGCGCCAGCAGTGAGGACGGGAGGGAGACCCAGTACTTC. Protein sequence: CASSEDGRETQYF.

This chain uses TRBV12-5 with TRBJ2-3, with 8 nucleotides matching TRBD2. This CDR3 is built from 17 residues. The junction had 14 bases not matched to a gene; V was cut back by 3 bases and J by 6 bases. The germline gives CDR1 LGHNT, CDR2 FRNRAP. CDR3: CASGLILGTRPDDTQYF. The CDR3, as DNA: TGTGCTAGTGGTTTAATTCTGGGGACTAGGCCCGATGATACGCAGTATTTT.

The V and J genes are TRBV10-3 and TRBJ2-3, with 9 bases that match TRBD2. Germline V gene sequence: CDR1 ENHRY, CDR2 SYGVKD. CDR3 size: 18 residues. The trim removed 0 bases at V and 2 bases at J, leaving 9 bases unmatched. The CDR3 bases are TGTGCCATCAGTGAGTCTCAGAGACTAGCGGTTACCACAGATACGCAGTATTTT. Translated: CAISESQRLAVTTDTQYF.

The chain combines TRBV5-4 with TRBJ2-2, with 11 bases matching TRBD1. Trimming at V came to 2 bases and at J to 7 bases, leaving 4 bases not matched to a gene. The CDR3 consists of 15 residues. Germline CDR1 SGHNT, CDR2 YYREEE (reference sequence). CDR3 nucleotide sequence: TGTGCCAGCAGCTTCGGACAGGGGGCTGGCGGGGAGCTGTTTTTT. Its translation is CASSFGQGAGGELFF.

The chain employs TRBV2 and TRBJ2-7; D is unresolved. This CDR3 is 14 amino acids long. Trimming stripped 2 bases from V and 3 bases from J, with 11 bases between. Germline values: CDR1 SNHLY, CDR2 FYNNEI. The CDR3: CASSENHSYYEQYF. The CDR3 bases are TGTGCCAGCAGTGAAAATCATTCCTACTACGAGCAGTACTTC. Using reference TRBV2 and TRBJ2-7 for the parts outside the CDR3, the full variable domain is EPEVTQTPSHQVTQMGQEVILRCVPISNHLYFYWYRQILGQKVEFLVSFYNNEISEKSEIFDDQFSVERPDGSNFTLKIRSTKLEDSAMYFCASSENHSYYEQYFGPGTRLTVT.

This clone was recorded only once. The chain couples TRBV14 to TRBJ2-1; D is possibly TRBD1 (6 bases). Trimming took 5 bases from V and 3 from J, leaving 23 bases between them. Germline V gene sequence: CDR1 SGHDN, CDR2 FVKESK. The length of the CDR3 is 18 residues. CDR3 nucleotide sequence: TGTGCCAGCAGCGTCTTATCAGGGCCCCAGGGGTACTACAATGAGCAGTTCTTC. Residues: CASSVLSGPQGYYNEQFF.

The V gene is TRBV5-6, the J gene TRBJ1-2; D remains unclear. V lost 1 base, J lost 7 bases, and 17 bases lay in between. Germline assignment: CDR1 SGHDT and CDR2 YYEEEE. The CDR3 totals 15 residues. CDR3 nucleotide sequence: TGTGCCAGCAGCTTGAGGAGGAGGGAGAGTCTTGGCTACACCTTC. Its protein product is CASSLRRRESLGYTF.

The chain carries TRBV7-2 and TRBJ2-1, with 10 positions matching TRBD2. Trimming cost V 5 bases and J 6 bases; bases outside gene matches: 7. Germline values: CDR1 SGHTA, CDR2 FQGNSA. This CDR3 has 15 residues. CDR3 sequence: CASSPPGLAFNEQFF. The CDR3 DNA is TGTGCCAGCAGCCCTCCGGGACTAGCGTTCAATGAGCAGTTCTTC.

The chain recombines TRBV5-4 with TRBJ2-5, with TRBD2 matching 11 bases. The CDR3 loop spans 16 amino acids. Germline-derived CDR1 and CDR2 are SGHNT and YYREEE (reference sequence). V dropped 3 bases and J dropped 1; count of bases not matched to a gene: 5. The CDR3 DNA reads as TGTGCCAGCAGCTCCGGACTAGCGGGCCTCCAAGAGACCCAGTACTTC. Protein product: CASSSGLAGLQETQYF.

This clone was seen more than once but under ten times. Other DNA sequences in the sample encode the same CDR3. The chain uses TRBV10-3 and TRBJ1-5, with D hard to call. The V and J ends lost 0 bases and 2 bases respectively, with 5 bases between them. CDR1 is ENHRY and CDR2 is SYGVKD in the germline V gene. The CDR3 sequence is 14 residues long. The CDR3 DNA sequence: TGTGCCATCAGTGAGTCCGGTGGCAATCAGCCCCAGCATTTT. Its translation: CAISESGGNQPQHF.

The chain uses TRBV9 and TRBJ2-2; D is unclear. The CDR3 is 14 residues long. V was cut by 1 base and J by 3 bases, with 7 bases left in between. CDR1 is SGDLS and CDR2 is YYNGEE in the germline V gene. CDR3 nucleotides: TGTGCCAGCAGCGTAAGTCAGGACACCGGGGAGCTGTTTTTT. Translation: CASSVSQDTGELFF.

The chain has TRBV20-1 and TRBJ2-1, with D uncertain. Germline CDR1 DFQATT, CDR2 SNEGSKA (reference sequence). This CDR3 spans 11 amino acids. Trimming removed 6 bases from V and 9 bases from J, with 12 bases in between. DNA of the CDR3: TGCAGTGCGACCTGGAATCTTGAGCAGTTCTTC. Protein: CSATWNLEQFF.

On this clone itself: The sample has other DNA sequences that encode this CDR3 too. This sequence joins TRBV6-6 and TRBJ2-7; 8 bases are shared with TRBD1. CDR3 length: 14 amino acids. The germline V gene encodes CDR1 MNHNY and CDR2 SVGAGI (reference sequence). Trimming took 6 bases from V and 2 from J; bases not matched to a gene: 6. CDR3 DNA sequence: TGTGCCAGCAGCGGACAGGGAGGACCCTACGAGCAGTACTTC. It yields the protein CASSGQGGPYEQYF.

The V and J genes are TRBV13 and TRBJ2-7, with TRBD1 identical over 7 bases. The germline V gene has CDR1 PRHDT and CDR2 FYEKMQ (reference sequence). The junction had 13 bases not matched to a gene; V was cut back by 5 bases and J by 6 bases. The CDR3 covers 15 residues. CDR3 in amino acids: CASSPGLAGGREQYF. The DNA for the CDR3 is TGTGCCAGCAGCCCGGGGCTGGCAGGGGGTCGCGAGCAGTACTTC.

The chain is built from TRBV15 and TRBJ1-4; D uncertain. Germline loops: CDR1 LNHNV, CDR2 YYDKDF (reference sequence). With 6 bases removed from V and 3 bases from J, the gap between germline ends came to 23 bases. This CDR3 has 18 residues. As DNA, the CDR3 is TGTGCCACCAGAAAGAAAGGAGGCGAGTTTAGGGCTAATGAAAAACTGTTTTTT. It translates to CATRKKGGEFRANEKLFF.